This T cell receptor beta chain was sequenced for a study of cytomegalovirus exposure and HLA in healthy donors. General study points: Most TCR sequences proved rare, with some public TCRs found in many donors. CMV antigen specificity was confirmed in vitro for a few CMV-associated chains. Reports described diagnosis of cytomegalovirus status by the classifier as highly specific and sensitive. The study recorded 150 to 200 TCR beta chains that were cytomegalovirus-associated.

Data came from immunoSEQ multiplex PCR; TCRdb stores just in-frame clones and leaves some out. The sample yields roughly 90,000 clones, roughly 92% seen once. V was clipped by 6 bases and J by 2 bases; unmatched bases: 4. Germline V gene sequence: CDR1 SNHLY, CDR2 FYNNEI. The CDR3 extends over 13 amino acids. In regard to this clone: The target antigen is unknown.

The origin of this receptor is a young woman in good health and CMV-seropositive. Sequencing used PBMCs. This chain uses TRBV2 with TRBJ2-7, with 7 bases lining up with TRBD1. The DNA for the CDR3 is TGTGCCAGCAGCGGGACAGACCCCTACGAGCAGTACTTC. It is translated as CASSGTDPYEQYF. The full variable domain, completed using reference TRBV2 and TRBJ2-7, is EPEVTQTPSHQVTQMGQEVILRCVPISNHLYFYWYRQILGQKVEFLVSFYNNEISEKSEIFDDQFSVERPDGSNFTLKIRSTKLEDSAMYFCASSGTDPYEQYFGPGTRLTVT.